These 7 T cell receptor beta chains were all obtained from the same sample, sequenced in a study of T cell responses to AZD1222 COVID-19 vaccine. The assay was immunoSEQ multiplex PCR, and TCRdb's table has in-frame clones only and misses some. This table holds under 150,000 clones, approximately 90% found once. The sequences come from peripheral blood, collected on day 0 of MenACWY control vaccination. All receptors derive from an adult in good health.

The chain recombines TRBV10-3 with TRBJ1-1, with D possibly TRBD1 on 5 matching bases. V was shortened by 1 base and J by 5 bases, with 11 bases between the two germline ends. CDR1 and CDR2 from the germline V gene are ENHRY and SYGVKD. There are 14 residues in the CDR3. CDR3 sequence reads: CAISELAGKTEAFF. As DNA, the CDR3 is TGTGCCATCAGTGAGTTGGCAGGGAAGACTGAAGCTTTCTTT.

This clone occurred a few times. The chain employs TRBV24-1 and TRBJ2-3; 11 nucleotides line up with TRBD1. J gave up 2 bases and V 5 bases, and 5 bases lay outside the gene matches. Per germline, CDR1 KGHDR and CDR2 SFDVKD. The CDR3 has 16 amino acids. The CDR3 reads CATSAGTGGSTDTQYF. The DNA of the CDR3 is TGTGCCACCAGTGCTGGGACAGGGGGTTCCACAGATACGCAGTATTTT.

The chain combines TRBV3-1 (or the pseudogene TRBV3-2) with TRBJ1-2; D perhaps matches TRBD1 (5 bases). Germline loops: CDR1 LGHDT, CDR2 YNNKEL (reference sequence). V was pared by 2 bases and J by 4 bases, with 14 bases between. This CDR3 contains 15 residues. In DNA form, the CDR3 reads TGTGCCAGCAGCCAACCGGGCCAAGGGGCCTATGGCTACACCTTC. It translates to CASSQPGQGAYGYTF.

V usage is TRBV5-1 and J usage is TRBJ1-1, with D perhaps matching TRBD1 (5 bases). This CDR3 is 16 amino acids long. CDR1 and CDR2 from the germline V gene are SGHRS and YFSETQ. The V and J ends lost 4 bases and 0 bases respectively, with 16 bases between them. CDR3 residues: CASSGSGGSMNTEAFF. CDR3 sequence (DNA): TGCGCCAGCAGCGGGTCCGGGGGATCCATGAACACTGAAGCTTTCTTT.

The rearrangement uses TRBV7-8 and TRBJ2-2; 7 bases are shared with TRBD2. The CDR3 runs to 14 residues. Germline CDR1 is SGHVS and CDR2 is FQNEAQ. The V segment lost 2 bases and the J segment 4 bases; nucleotides outside the gene matches: 1. CDR3 residues: CASSLKRGTGELFF. For the CDR3, the DNA is TGTGCCAGCAGCTTAAAGCGGGGCACCGGGGAGCTGTTTTTT.

This clone has just a few counts. The chain employs TRBV19 and TRBJ1-2; D not certain. Per germline, CDR1 LNHDA and CDR2 SQIVND (reference sequence). The CDR3 runs 15 residues. V lost 5 bases and J 1 base, leaving 14 bases between the germline ends. The CDR3 DNA follows: TGTGCCAGTAGTCACATAACGGAGTTTAACTATGGCTACACCTTC. Translating it yields CASSHITEFNYGYTF.

V gene TRBV28 combines with J gene TRBJ2-5; D remains ambiguous. The CDR3 runs 11 residues. V lost 3 bases, J lost 5 bases, and 4 bases lay in between. Germline CDR1 reads MDHEN; CDR2 reads SYDVKM. For the CDR3, the DNA is TGTGCCAGCAGTTTTGGGGAGACCCAGTACTTC. It translates to CASSFGETQYF.